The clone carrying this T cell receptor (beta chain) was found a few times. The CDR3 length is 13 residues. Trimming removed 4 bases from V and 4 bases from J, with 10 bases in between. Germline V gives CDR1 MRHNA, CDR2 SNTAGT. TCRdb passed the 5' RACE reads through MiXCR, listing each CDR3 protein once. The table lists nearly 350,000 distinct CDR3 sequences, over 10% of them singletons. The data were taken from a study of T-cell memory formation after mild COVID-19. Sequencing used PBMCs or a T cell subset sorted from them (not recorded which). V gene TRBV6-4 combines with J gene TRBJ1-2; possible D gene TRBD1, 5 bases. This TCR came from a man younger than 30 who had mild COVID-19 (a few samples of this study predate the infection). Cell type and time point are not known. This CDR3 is CASSADGTYGYTF. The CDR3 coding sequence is TGTGCCAGCAGTGCTGACGGGACCTATGGCTACACCTTC.